What follows are 15 T cell receptor beta chains derived from one specimen sequenced in a study of blood T cell repertoires in COVID-19. Method: immunoSEQ multiplex PCR; TCRdb's copy keeps in-frame clones and lacks some. Among 25,000 to 30,000 clones listed, approximately 92% were seen once. The sequencing sample was made of peripheral blood. The receptors were sampled from a human donor with acute or convalescent COVID-19. The donor label of this sample is uncertain.

J is TRBJ1-1 and V is TRBV6-2 or TRBV6-3, with TRBD1 matching 7 bases. Germline V lookup: CDR1 MNHEY, CDR2 SVGEGT. V shed 2 bases, J shed 6 bases, and the junction held 6 bases outside the gene matches. CDR3 length equals 14 residues. This CDR3 reads CASSYNTGASEAFF. As DNA, the CDR3 is TGTGCCAGCAGTTACAACACAGGGGCCTCTGAAGCTTTCTTT.

V usage is TRBV6-2 or TRBV6-3 and J usage is TRBJ1-5; D not resolved. The CDR3 contains 14 residues. Trimming removed 6 bases at V and 3 bases at J, with 12 bases between. Germline V gene lookup returns CDR1 MNHEY and CDR2 SVGEGT. In DNA, the CDR3 is TGTGCCAGCAGCAAGGGAGACACCAATCAGCCCCAGCATTTT. It yields the protein CASSKGDTNQPQHF.

This sequence joins TRBV28 and TRBJ1-6; tentatively, D is TRBD1 (6 bases). The V gene lost 6 bases and the J gene lost 4 bases, with 16 bases spanning the gap. The germline CDR1 and CDR2 sequences are MDHEN and SYDVKM. This CDR3 region has 16 residues. The CDR3 bases are TGTGCCAGCAGCACCCGAGCGGGACAATATAATTCACCCCTCCACTTT. Translating gives CASSTRAGQYNSPLHF.

The rearrangement links TRBV7-2 to TRBJ2-1, with 8 bases matching TRBD1. With V trimmed by 1 base and J by 5 bases, 7 bases remained unmatched. Germline V gene lookup returns CDR1 SGHTA and CDR2 FQGNSA. The CDR3 consists of 16 residues. In DNA, the CDR3 is TGTGCCAGCAGCTTAGTTTCCAGGGGGCGTAACAATGAGCAGTTCTTC. This sequence encodes CASSLVSRGRNNEQFF.

This clone has a single count. This sequence joins TRBV3-1 (or the pseudogene TRBV3-2) and TRBJ2-3; 10 bases are a match to TRBD2. The CDR3 contains 14 residues. Trimming took 6 bases from V and 3 from J; bases not matched to a gene: 3. Germline-derived CDR1 and CDR2 are LGHDT and YNNKEL (reference sequence). This chain's CDR3 is CASRGLARTDTQYF. The CDR3 nucleotides are TGTGCCAGCAGGGGACTAGCGAGAACAGATACGCAGTATTTT.

The chain couples TRBV16 to TRBJ2-1; 7 positions agree with TRBD2. The CDR3 extends over 14 amino acids. The germline CDR1 and CDR2 sequences are KGHSY and FQNENV. V trimming: 5 bases; J trimming: 6 bases; junction bases outside the gene matches: 7. The CDR3 protein is CASSNGRSVNEQFF. CDR3 nucleotides: TGTGCCAGCAGCAACGGGAGGTCGGTCAATGAGCAGTTCTTC. Drawing the rest from reference TRBV16 and TRBJ2-1, the complete variable domain is GEEVAQTPKHLVRGEGQKAKLYCAPIKGHSYVFWYQQVLKNEFKFLISFQNENVFDETGMPKERFSAKCLPNSPCSLEIQATKLEDSAVYFCASSNGRSVNEQFFGPGTRLTVL.

The chain links TRBV9 to TRBJ2-3, with 12 bases lining up with TRBD2. This CDR3 has 18 residues. Germline trimming cut 3 bases from V and 0 bases from J; bases unmatched to any gene: 8. CDR1 and CDR2 from the germline V gene are SGDLS and YYNGEE. The CDR3 region is CASSARLAGATSTDTQYF. CDR3 nucleotides: TGTGCCAGCAGCGCCCGACTAGCGGGGGCCACTAGCACAGATACGCAGTATTTT. The full variable domain, in which reference TRBV9 and TRBJ2-3 provide the parts outside the CDR3, is DSGVTQTPKHLITATGQRVTLRCSPRSGDLSVYWYQQSLDQGLQFLIQYYNGEERAKGNILERFSAQQFPDLHSELNLSSLELGDSALYFCASSARLAGATSTDTQYFGPGTRLTVL.

The chain has TRBV12-3 or TRBV12-4 and TRBJ2-3, with 7 bases aligning to TRBD2. CDR3 size: 13 residues. J gave up 4 bases and V 4 bases, and 2 bases lay outside the gene matches. For the CDR3, the DNA is TGTGCCAGCAGTTCGGGGGGTGCAGATACGCAGTATTTT. It encodes CASSSGGADTQYF.

V is TRBV30 and J is TRBJ1-2; 7 bases agree with TRBD1. The germline gives CDR1 GTSNPN, CDR2 SVGIG (reference sequence). The ends lost 4 bases at V and 5 bases at J; junction bases unmatched: 13. This CDR3 is built from 15 residues. The CDR3 sequence: CAWKVRGIGSYGYTF. Written as DNA, the CDR3 is TGTGCCTGGAAAGTCAGGGGGATTGGGTCGTATGGCTACACCTTC. Full variable domain (remainder filled in from reference TRBV30 and TRBJ1-2): SQTIHQWPATLVQPVGSPLSLECTVEGTSNPNLYWYRQAAGRGLQLLFYSVGIGQISSEVPQNLSASRPQDRQFILSSKKLLLSDSGFYLCAWKVRGIGSYGYTFGSGTRLTVV.

The rearrangement links TRBV27 to TRBJ1-2, with 7 nucleotides matching TRBD1. V was pared by 6 bases and J by 6 bases, with 13 bases of the junction left unmatched. This CDR3 has 15 residues. Germline CDR1 and CDR2: MNHEY and SMNVEV (reference sequence). CDR3 protein: CASRRTGVRWDGYTF. CDR3 coding DNA: TGTGCCAGCAGAAGAACAGGGGTAAGGTGGGATGGCTACACCTTC.

The chain combines TRBV25-1 with TRBJ1-5, with TRBD1 matching over 7 bases. Germline CDR1 and CDR2: MGHDK and SYGVNS. Losses at the gene ends were 10 bases for V and 0 bases for J; bases not matched to a gene: 6. This CDR3 is 14 amino acids long. The CDR3 spells CATGRDSSNQPQHF. CDR3 coding DNA: TGTGCCACTGGCCGGGACAGTAGCAATCAGCCCCAGCATTTT.

The V call is TRBV18, the J call TRBJ1-1; D is unclear. Trimming shortened V by 2 bases and J by 3 bases, and 7 bases separated the two germline ends. There are 13 residues in the CDR3. Germline assignment: CDR1 KGHSH and CDR2 LQKENI. The CDR3 loop reads CASSPGRDTEAFF. The CDR3 DNA follows: TGTGCCAGCTCACCAGGGCGGGACACTGAAGCTTTCTTT.

The V call is TRBV29-1, the J call TRBJ1-2, with D possibly TRBD1 on 5 matching bases. The ends were cut back, 4 bases at V and 10 bases at J, with 19 bases in the middle. This CDR3 has 13 residues. Germline V gene data show CDR1 as SQVTM and CDR2 as ANQGSEA. The CDR3, as DNA: TGCAGCGTTGCGGGTATTGGTGGGGCGGTCTACACCTTC. Translating it yields CSVAGIGGAVYTF.

The gene calls are TRBV7-8 and TRBJ2-2, with D possibly being TRBD1 (6 bases). The CDR3 is 16 amino acids. Per germline, CDR1 SGHVS and CDR2 FQNEAQ. V lost 11 bases to trimming and J lost 2 bases, with 21 bases between them. In nucleotides, the CDR3 is TGTGCCGTCAGGGGTATAGGGGACATAAACACCGGGGAGCTGTTTTTT. Residues: CAVRGIGDINTGELFF.

The chain uses TRBV7-8 and TRBJ2-1; TRBD1 matches 7 bases. The CDR3 loop spans 15 amino acids. After removal of 2 bases from V and 7 bases from J, the junction contained 8 bases not matched to a gene. From germline, CDR1 is SGHVS and CDR2 FQNEAQ. The CDR3 reads CASSLRQGDKNEQFF. The CDR3 nucleotides are TGTGCCAGCAGCTTACGGCAGGGGGACAAGAATGAGCAGTTCTTC.